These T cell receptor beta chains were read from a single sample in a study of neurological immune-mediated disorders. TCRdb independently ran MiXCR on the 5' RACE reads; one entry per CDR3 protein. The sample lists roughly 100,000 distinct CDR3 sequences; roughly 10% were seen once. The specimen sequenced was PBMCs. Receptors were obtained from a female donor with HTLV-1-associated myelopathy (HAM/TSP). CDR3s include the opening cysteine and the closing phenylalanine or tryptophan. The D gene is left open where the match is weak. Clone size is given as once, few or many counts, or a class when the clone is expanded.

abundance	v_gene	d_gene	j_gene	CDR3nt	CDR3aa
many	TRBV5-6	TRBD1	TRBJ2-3	TGTGCCAGCAGCTTGAAACGCTCGGGGACAGCCACAGATACGCAGTATTTT	CASSLKRSGTATDTQYF
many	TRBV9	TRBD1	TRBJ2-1	TGTGCCAGCAGCCCAGGGGGCGCATATTCCAATGAGCAGTTCTTC	CASSPGGAYSNEQFF
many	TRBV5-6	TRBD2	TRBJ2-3	TGTGCCAGCAGCTTGCTTACGGGGGGGCTCGGAGATACGCAGTATTTT	CASSLLTGGLGDTQYF
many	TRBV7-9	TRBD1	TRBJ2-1	TGTGCCAGCAGCTCCCCCTTAGGACAGGGGAAAGAGTCCTTCTACAATGAGCAGTTCTTC	CASSSPLGQGKESFYNEQFF
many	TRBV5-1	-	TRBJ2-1	TGCGCCAGCAGCTTGTTTTGGGGTTTCTACAATGAGCAGTTCTTC	CASSLFWGFYNEQFF
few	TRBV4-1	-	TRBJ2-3	TGCGCCAGCAGCCAAGGCCTCGTTAAGGCCTCGGGTACGCAGTATTTT	CASSQGLVKASGTQYF
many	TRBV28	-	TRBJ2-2	TGTGCCAGCAGACAGGGAGGCACCGGGGAGCTGTTTTTT	CASRQGGTGELFF
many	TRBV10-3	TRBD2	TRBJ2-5	TGTGCCATCAGTTCAGCGGGGGGAGCTGAACAGACCCAGTACTTC	CAISSAGGAEQTQYF
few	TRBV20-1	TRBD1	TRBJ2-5	TGCAGTGCTAGAGATGCCCGAGGACAGGGGGAGACCCAGTACTTC	CSARDARGQGETQYF
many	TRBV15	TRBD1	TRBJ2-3	TGTGCTACCAGCAGAGCGCCGGGACAGGGCACAGATACGCAGTATTTT	CATSRAPGQGTDTQYF
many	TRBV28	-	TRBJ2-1	TGTGCCAGCAGTTTAAGCCCGAGGTTCTTC	CASSLSPRFF
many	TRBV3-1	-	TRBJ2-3	TGTGCCAGCAGCTTCCGGGTGGACCGAGATACGCAGTATTTT	CASSFRVDRDTQYF
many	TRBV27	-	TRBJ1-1	TGTGCCAGCAGTTTACACGGGGGAATCGGGAACACTGAAGCTTTCTTT	CASSLHGGIGNTEAFF
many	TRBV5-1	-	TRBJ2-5	TGCGCCAGCAGCTTCGGGACAGCGGGGGAGACCCAGTACTTC	CASSFGTAGETQYF
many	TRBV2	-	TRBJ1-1	TGTGCCAGCAGAGAGCGGCTGAACACTGAAGCTTTCTTT	CASRERLNTEAFF
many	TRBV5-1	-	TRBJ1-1	TGCGCCAGCAGCTTGGAGGGACGGGGGTCCGGGGCTTTCTTT	CASSLEGRGSGAFF
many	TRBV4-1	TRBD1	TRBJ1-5	TGCGCCAGGACAGGGGGCCAGCCCCAGCATTTT	CARTGGQPQHF
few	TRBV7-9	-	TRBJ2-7	TGTGCCAGCAGCTTCTCAGGGGTCGTCGAGCAGTACTTC	CASSFSGVVEQYF
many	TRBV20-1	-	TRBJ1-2	TGCAGTGCTAGACGCCTTTATGTTGGCTACACCTTC	CSARRLYVGYTF
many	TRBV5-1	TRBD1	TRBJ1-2	TGCGCCAGCAGCTTGGACAGGGGGCATGGCTACACCTTC	CASSLDRGHGYTF
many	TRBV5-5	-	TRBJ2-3	TGTGCCAGCAGCTTTCGACAGAACACAGATACGCAGTATTTT	CASSFRQNTDTQYF
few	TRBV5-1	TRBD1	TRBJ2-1	TGCGCCAGCAGCCCACGAGGGACAGGGGATGAGCAGTTCTTC	CASSPRGTGDEQFF
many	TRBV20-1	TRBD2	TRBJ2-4	TGCAGTGCTACAACCGGGGGGGCCAAAAACATTCAGTACTTC	CSATTGGAKNIQYF
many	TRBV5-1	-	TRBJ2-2	TGCGCCAGCAGCTTGGAGCGGACACTCTCCGGGGAGCTGTTTTTT	CASSLERTLSGELFF